This entry features one T cell receptor beta chain sequence. The junction and the germline gene differ at one end; a read error may be behind it. This record belongs to a study of shared clonotypes between healthy human individuals. For the study at large: Participating donors consisted of two women and a few men aged 18 to 49.

Clones were sequenced by immunoSEQ multiplex PCR, and TCRdb holds only the in-frame ones, with some missing. The sample lists approximately 500,000 clones; roughly 80% were seen once. Germline CDR1 MDHEN, CDR2 SYDVKM. The CDR3 totals 15 residues. Free of recent acute infections or vaccinations, the donors were healthy HIV-negative adults. Every donor was a Caucasian adult from Nashville, Tennessee. In unsorted samples, genomic DNA was obtained using around 100 million PBMCs. The gene calls are TRBV28 and TRBJ1-5; unclear D gene. Sequencing was performed on PBMCs. The TCR originated in a woman aged 40-49 years in good health. Some clones in this sample may be carry-over from other donors' samples. The DNA of the CDR3 is TGTGCCAGCAGTTTAGGCGGCGTGGGGTATCAGCCCCAGCACTTT. It codes for CASSLGGVGYQPQHF.